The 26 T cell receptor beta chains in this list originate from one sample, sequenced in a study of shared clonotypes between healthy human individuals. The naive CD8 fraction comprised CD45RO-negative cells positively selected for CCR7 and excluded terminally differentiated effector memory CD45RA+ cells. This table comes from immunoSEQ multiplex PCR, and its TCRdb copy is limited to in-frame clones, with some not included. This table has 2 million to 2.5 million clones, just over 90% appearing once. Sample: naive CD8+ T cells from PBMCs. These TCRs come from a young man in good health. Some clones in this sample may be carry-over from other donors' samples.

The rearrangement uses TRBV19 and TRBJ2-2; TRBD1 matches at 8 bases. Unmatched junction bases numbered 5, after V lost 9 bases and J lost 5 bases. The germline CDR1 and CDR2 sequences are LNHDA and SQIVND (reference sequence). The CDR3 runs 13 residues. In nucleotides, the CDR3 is TGTGCCAGCGGACAGGGTGGGACCGGGGAGCTGTTTTTT. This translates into CASGQGGTGELFF.

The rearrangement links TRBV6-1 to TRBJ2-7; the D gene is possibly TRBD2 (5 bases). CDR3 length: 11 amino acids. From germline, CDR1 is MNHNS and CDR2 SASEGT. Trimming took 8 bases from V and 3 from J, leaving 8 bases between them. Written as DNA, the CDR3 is TGTGCCAGCCTACTAGGCTACGAGCAGTACTTC. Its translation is CASLLGYEQYF.

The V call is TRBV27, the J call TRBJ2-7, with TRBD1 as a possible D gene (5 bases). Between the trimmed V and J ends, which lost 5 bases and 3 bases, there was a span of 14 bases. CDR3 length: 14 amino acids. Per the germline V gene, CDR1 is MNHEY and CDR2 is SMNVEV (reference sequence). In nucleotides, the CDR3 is TGTGCCAGCAGTCCAGGGAAAGATTTCTACGAGCAGTACTTC. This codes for CASSPGKDFYEQYF.

The chain's CDR3 is CSVGDQAYEQYF. The CDR3 DNA reads TGCAGCGTTGGGGACCAGGCCTACGAGCAGTACTTC. The chain combines TRBV29-1 with TRBJ2-7; tentatively, D is TRBD1 or TRBD2 (5 bases each). Trimming removed 4 bases at V and 2 bases at J, with 9 bases between. Germline V gene sequence: CDR1 SQVTM, CDR2 ANQGSEA. The CDR3 totals 12 residues.

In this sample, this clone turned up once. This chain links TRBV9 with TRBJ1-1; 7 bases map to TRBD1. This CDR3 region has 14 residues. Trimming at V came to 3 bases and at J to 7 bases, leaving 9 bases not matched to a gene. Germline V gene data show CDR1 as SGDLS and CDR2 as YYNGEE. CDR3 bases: TGTGCCAGCAGCGCCTATATCTCAGGGGGTGAAGCTTTCTTT. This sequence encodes CASSAYISGGEAFF.

CDR3 bases: TGTGCCAGCAGCTTAGACTCTTCGTTAGGAGGATACGAGCAGTACTTC. Protein: CASSLDSSLGGYEQYF. The chain carries TRBV7-2 and TRBJ2-7; TRBD2 is a possible D gene (5 bases). Trimming shortened V by 1 base and J by 4 bases, and 17 bases separated the two germline ends. Germline values: CDR1 SGHTA, CDR2 FQGNSA. This CDR3 region has 16 residues.

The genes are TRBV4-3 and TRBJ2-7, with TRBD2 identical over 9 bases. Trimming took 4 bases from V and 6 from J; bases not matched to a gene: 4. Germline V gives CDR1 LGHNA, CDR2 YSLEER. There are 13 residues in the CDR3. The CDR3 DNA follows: TGCGCCAGCAGCCCTCTAGCGGGAACCGAGCAGTACTTC. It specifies CASSPLAGTEQYF.

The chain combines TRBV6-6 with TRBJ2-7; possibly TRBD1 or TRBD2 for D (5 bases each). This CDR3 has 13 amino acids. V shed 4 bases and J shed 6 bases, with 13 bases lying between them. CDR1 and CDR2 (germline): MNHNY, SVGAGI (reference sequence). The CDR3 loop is CASSSHLGTEQYF. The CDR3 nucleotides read TGTGCCAGCAGTTCCCACTTGGGGACCGAGCAGTACTTC.

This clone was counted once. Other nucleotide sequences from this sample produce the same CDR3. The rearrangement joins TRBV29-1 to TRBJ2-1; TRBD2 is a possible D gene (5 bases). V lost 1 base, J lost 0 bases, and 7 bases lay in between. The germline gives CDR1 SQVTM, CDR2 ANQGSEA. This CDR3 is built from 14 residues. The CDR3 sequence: CSVEGRDSYNEQFF. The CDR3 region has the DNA TGCAGCGTTGAAGGCCGGGACTCCTACAATGAGCAGTTCTTC.

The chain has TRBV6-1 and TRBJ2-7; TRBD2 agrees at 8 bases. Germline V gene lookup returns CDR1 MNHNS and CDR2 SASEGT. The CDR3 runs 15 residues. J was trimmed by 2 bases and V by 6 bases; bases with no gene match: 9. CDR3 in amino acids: CASRESSGNTYEQYF. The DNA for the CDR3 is TGTGCCAGCAGGGAGAGTAGCGGGAACACCTACGAGCAGTACTTC.

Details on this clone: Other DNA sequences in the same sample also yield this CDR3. The CDR3 coding sequence is TGTGCCAGCAGCGTAGGCTCTACTAATGAAAAACTGTTTTTT. Protein: CASSVGSTNEKLFF. The rearrangement joins TRBV9 to TRBJ1-4; D uncertain. The ends were cut back, 0 bases at V and 2 bases at J, with 5 bases in the middle. Germline V gives CDR1 SGDLS, CDR2 YYNGEE. The CDR3 is made up of 14 amino acids. Based on the CDR3 plus reference TRBV9 and TRBJ1-4, the full variable domain is DSGVTQTPKHLITATGQRVTLRCSPRSGDLSVYWYQQSLDQGLQFLIQYYNGEERAKGNILERFSAQQFPDLHSELNLSSLELGDSALYFCASSVGSTNEKLFFGSGTQLSVL.

The CDR3 DNA is TGTGCCTGGTCCTTAGAATCGTCCTACGAGCAGTACTTC. Translation: CAWSLESSYEQYF. V and J are TRBV30 and TRBJ2-7; D gene uncertain. V was trimmed by 5 bases and J by 1 base, leaving 12 bases between them. CDR1 is GTSNPN, CDR2 SVGIG, per germline (reference sequence). CDR3 length: 13 residues.

The CDR3, as DNA: TGCGCCAGCAGCCAAGCCGCGGCTAGCGGGAGGGCCCACGAGCAGTACTTC. Its protein is CASSQAAASGRAHEQYF. The gene calls are TRBV4-1 and TRBJ2-7; 12 nucleotides align to TRBD2. Germline V gene data show CDR1 as MGHRA and CDR2 as YSYEKL. The ends lost 1 base at V and 5 bases at J; junction bases unmatched: 9. The CDR3 contains 17 residues.

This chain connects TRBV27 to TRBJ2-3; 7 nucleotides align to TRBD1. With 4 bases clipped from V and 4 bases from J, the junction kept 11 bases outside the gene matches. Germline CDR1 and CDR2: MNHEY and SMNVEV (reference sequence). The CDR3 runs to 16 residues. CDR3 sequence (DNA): TGTGCCAGCAGTTCCAATACTGTAGGGGGCGCAGATACGCAGTATTTT. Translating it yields CASSSNTVGGADTQYF.

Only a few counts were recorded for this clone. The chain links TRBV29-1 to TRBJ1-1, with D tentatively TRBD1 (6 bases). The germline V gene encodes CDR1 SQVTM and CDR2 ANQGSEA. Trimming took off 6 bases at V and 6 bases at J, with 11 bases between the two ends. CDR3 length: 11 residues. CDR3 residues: CSVRGEAEAFF. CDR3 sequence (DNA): TGCAGCGTGAGGGGGGAAGCTGAAGCTTTCTTT.

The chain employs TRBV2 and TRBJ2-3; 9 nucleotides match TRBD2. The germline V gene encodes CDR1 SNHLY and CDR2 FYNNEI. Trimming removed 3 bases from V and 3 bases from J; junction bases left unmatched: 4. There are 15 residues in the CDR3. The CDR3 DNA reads TGTGCCAGCAGTGATGTACTAGCGGGTACAGATACGCAGTATTTT. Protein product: CASSDVLAGTDTQYF.

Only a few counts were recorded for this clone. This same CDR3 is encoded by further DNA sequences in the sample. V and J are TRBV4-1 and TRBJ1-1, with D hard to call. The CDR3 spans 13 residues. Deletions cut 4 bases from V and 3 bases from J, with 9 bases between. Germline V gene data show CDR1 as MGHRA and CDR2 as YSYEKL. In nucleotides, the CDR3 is TGCGCCAGCAGCCCCAGGACCGACACTGAAGCTTTCTTT. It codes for CASSPRTDTEAFF.

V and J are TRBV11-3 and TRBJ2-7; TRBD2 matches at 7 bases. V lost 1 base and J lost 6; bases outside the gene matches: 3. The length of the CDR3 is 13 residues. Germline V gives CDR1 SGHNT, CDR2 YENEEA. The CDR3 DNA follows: TGTGCCAGCAGCTTAGCGGGAGGCGCCGAGCAGTACTTC. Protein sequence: CASSLAGGAEQYF.

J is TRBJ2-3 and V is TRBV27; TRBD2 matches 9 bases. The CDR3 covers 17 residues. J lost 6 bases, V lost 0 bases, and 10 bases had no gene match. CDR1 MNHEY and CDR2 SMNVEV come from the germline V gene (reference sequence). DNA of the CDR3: TGTGCCAGCAGTTTATCGAGCGGCGGGAGGGCGTTTGATACGCAGTATTTT. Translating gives CASSLSSGGRAFDTQYF.

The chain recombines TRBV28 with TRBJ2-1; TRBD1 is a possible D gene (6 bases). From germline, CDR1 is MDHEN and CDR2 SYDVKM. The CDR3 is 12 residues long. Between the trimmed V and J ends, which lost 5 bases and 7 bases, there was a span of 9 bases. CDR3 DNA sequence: TGTGCCAGCAGTCCAGGGGAAAATGAGCAGTTCTTC. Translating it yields CASSPGENEQFF.

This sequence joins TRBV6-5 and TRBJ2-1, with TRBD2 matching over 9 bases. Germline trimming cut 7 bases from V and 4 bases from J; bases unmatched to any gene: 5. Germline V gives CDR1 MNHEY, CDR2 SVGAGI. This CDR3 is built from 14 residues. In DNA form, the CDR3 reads TGTGCCAGCAAGACTAGCGGCCCTTACAATGAGCAGTTCTTC. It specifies CASKTSGPYNEQFF.

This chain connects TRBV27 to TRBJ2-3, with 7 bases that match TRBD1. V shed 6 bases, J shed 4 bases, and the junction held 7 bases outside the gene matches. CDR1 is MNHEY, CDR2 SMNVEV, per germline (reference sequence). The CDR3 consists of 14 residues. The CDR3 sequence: CASSLGGWADTQYF. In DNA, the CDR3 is TGTGCCAGCAGCCTAGGGGGCTGGGCAGATACGCAGTATTTT.

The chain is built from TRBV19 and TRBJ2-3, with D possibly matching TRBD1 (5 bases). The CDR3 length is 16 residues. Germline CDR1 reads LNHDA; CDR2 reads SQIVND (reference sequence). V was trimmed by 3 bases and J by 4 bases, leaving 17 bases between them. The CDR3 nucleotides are TGTGCCAGTAGTATCCTGCAGGGCTCTTTTGCAGATACGCAGTATTTT. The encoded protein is CASSILQGSFADTQYF.

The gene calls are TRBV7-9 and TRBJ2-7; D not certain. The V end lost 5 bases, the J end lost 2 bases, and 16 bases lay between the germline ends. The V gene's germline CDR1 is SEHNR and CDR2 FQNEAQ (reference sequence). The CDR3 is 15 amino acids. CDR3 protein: CASSLSLETTYEQYF. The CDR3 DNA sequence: TGTGCCAGCAGCCTAAGTTTGGAGACCACCTACGAGCAGTACTTC.

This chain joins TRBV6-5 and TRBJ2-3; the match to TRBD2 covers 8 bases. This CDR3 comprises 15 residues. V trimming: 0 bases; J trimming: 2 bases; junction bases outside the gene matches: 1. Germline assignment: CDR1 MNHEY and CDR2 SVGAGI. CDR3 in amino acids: CASSYSRGATDTQYF. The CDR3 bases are TGTGCCAGCAGTTACTCGCGGGGGGCCACAGATACGCAGTATTTT.

The CDR3 sequence: CASTLYTSRTNEQFF. The CDR3 region has the DNA TGTGCCAGCACCCTATACACTAGCAGGACGAATGAGCAGTTCTTC. This chain connects TRBV28 to TRBJ2-1, with D possibly matching TRBD2 (6 bases). V lost 7 bases, J lost 7 bases, and 20 bases lay in between. The CDR3 has 15 residues. Germline CDR1 is MDHEN and CDR2 is SYDVKM.